This is a list of T cell receptor beta chains from one sample in a study of shared clonotypes between healthy human individuals. Clones were read by immunoSEQ multiplex PCR, and TCRdb kept only the in-frame ones, dropping some. This sample has 100,000 to 120,000 clones, with around two thirds found just once. The specimen sequenced was memory CD8+ T cells sorted from blood. These receptors all stem from a woman aged 25-40 years in good health. Both conserved end residues are part of each CDR3. A D gene is named only where the DNA matches it firmly. Size tells how often a clone was seen (once, few, many) or the class of an expanded clone, and some rows leave it out.

-	TRBJ2-3	-	TRBV7-2	CASSVSGNTDTQYF	TGTGCCAGCAGCGTAAGCGGAAACACAGATACGCAGTATTTT
-	TRBJ2-3	-	TRBV7-9	CASSLVLSTDTQYF	TGTGCCAGCAGCTTAGTTCTGAGCACAGATACGCAGTATTTT
TRBD1	TRBJ1-2	-	TRBV10-3	CAIGKGGGGDYGYTF	TGTGCCATCGGAAAGGGGGGAGGGGGCGACTATGGCTACACCTTC
TRBD2	TRBJ2-7	-	TRBV5-1	CASRVTSGSSYEQYF	TGCGCCAGCAGGGTGACTAGCGGGAGCTCCTACGAGCAGTACTTC
TRBD1	TRBJ2-7	once	TRBV29-1	CSGGTGENGEQYF	TGCAGCGGGGGGACAGGGGAAAACGGGGAGCAGTACTTC
-	TRBJ2-3	-	TRBV5-1	CASSWTTDTQYF	TGCGCCAGCAGCTGGACAACAGATACGCAGTATTTT
TRBD1	TRBJ2-7	once	TRBV10-3	CATTTGISYEQYF	TGTGCCACGACGACAGGGATTTCCTACGAGCAGTACTTC
TRBD2	TRBJ2-3	-	TRBV5-4	CASQLAGGGTDTQYF	TGTGCCAGTCAACTAGCGGGAGGTGGCACAGATACGCAGTATTTT
-	TRBJ2-1	-	TRBV11-2	CASTETRDISYNEQFF	TGTGCCAGCACCGAAACCCGGGACATCTCCTACAATGAGCAGTTCTTC
-	TRBJ2-7	many	TRBV9	CASSGDGYEQYF	TGTGCCAGCAGCGGGGACGGTTACGAGCAGTACTTC
-	TRBJ1-1	-	TRBV7-8	CASSSYGRLGTEAFF	TGTGCCAGCAGCTCCTACGGAAGGCTAGGGACTGAAGCTTTCTTT
-	TRBJ1-1	-	TRBV5-1	CASSYEGVNTEAFF	TGCGCCAGCAGCTATGAAGGGGTGAACACTGAAGCTTTCTTT
-	TRBJ2-2	few	TRBV4-1	CASSQGSATGELFF	TGCGCCAGCAGCCAAGGGAGCGCTACCGGGGAGCTGTTTTTT
-	TRBJ1-2	-	TRBV29-1	CSVEEGINYGYTF	TGCAGCGTTGAGGAGGGCATTAACTATGGCTACACCTTC
-	TRBJ2-7	-	TRBV7-9	CASSAAVADSYEQYF	TGTGCCAGCAGCGCAGCTGTAGCGGACTCCTACGAGCAGTACTTC
TRBD1	TRBJ2-7	-	TRBV13	CASSLVEDRAHEQYF	TGTGCCAGCAGCTTGGTCGAGGACAGGGCCCACGAGCAGTACTTC
-	TRBJ2-2	-	TRBV27	CASSVRRNTGELFF	TGTGCCAGCAGTGTGCGGAGGAACACCGGGGAGCTGTTTTTT
-	TRBJ2-2	few	TRBV4-1	CASSQSPAILELFF	TGCGCCAGCAGCCAATCCCCAGCGATTTTGGAGCTGTTTTTT
-	TRBJ2-1	-	TRBV6-1	CASSGDFHNEQFF	TGTGCCAGTTCAGGGGATTTCCACAATGAGCAGTTCTTC
TRBD1	TRBJ1-2	few	TRBV6-1	CASSDRLRTGGAYGYTF	TGTGCCAGCAGTGACCGGCTTCGGACAGGGGGCGCCTATGGCTACACCTTC
-	TRBJ2-4	-	TRBV7-9	CASSGQLAKNIQYF	TGTGCCAGCAGCGGACAGCTAGCCAAAAACATTCAGTACTTC
TRBD2	TRBJ2-1	-	TRBV29-1	CSVEDRKRERMRNEQFF	TGCAGCGTTGAAGATCGAAAGCGGGAGCGAATGCGGAATGAGCAGTTCTTC
TRBD1	TRBJ1-2	-	TRBV7-9	CASSTKLGQVGYGYTF	TGTGCCAGCAGCACTAAACTAGGACAGGTTGGCTATGGCTACACCTTC
TRBD2	TRBJ2-1	-	TRBV5-1	CASSLERGRGYNEQFF	TGCGCCAGCAGCTTGGAGCGGGGTAGGGGTTACAATGAGCAGTTCTTC
TRBD1	TRBJ2-7	-	TRBV27	CASSRSPPDRGPYEQYF	TGTGCCAGCAGTCGGTCCCCCCCGGACAGGGGGCCATACGAGCAGTACTTC
-	TRBJ2-7	-	TRBV7-6	CASSLVRGYSYEQYF	TGTGCCAGCAGCTTAGTTCGGGGATACTCCTACGAGCAGTACTTC
-	TRBJ2-1	medium-sized	TRBV13	CASSPPGSGLREQFF	TGTGCCAGCAGCCCCCCGGGGTCGGGGCTGAGGGAGCAGTTCTTC
TRBD1	TRBJ2-3	-	TRBV10-1	CASSEGGATDTQYF	TGCGCCAGCAGTGAAGGGGGCGCGACAGATACGCAGTATTTT
-	TRBJ2-7	-	TRBV6-4	CASSDSGYRDGYEQYF	TGTGCCAGCAGTGACTCGGGGTACAGGGATGGCTACGAGCAGTACTTC
-	TRBJ1-1	once	TRBV7-6	CASSSILAVTGGFEAFF	TGTGCCAGCAGCTCCATACTAGCCGTGACAGGAGGGTTTGAAGCTTTCTTT
-	TRBJ1-4	many	TRBV28	CASSLVASWLETTNEKLFF	TGTGCCAGCAGTTTAGTGGCCAGTTGGTTGGAGACAACTAATGAAAAACTGTTTTTT
TRBD2	TRBJ2-5	-	TRBV6-1	CASTQREGETQYF	TGTGCCAGCACCCAGCGGGAAGGCGAGACCCAGTACTTC
TRBD1	TRBJ1-2	-	TRBV7-9	CASSLGQGYGYTF	TGTGCCAGCAGTCTGGGACAGGGGTATGGCTACACCTTC
-	TRBJ2-1	many	TRBV4-2	CASSQDPGGSYNEQFF	TGTGCCAGCAGCCAAGACCCTGGCGGCTCCTACAATGAGCAGTTCTTC
-	TRBJ2-7	-	TRBV19	CASSTVPRGTYEQYF	TGTGCCAGTAGTACCGTCCCCAGGGGAACCTACGAGCAGTACTTC
TRBD1	TRBJ1-2	-	TRBV27	CASSRQGAYGYTF	TGTGCCAGCAGTCGACAGGGGGCTTATGGCTACACCTTC
-	TRBJ1-2	-	TRBV14	CASSQDFMGRGFYGYTF	TGTGCCAGCAGCCAGGACTTTATGGGCCGGGGTTTCTATGGCTACACCTTC
-	TRBJ1-6	-	TRBV9	CASSVGGVNSSPLHF	TGTGCCAGCAGCGTAGGAGGGGTGAACAGTTCACCCCTCCACTTT
-	TRBJ2-5	-	TRBV4-1	CASSQGPSAVRETQYF	TGCGCCAGCAGCCAAGGCCCTTCTGCGGTGAGGGAGACCCAGTACTTC
TRBD2	TRBJ2-7	once	TRBV27	CASSRGTSGDSYEQYF	TGTGCCAGCAGCCGGGGGACTAGCGGTGATTCCTACGAGCAGTACTTC
-	TRBJ2-7	few	TRBV2	CASSGSNSASSYEQYF	TGTGCCAGCAGTGGGTCGAACTCGGCGAGCTCCTACGAGCAGTACTTC
TRBD2	TRBJ2-1	many	TRBV19	CASRPLAGVGEQFF	TGTGCCAGTAGGCCACTAGCGGGAGTTGGTGAGCAGTTCTTC
-	TRBJ2-7	-	TRBV27	CASSPAAYLSYEQYF	TGTGCCAGCAGTCCCGCCGCATACCTCTCCTACGAGCAGTACTTC
TRBD2	TRBJ2-5	many	TRBV19	CASGGEYVGTQYF	TGTGCCTCGGGGGGAGAGTATGTCGGGACCCAGTACTTC
-	TRBJ1-2	-	TRBV14	CASSQIGIYGYTF	TGTGCCAGCAGCCAAATTGGTATCTATGGCTACACCTTC
TRBD1	TRBJ2-2	-	TRBV2	CASKGQGVYGLFF	TGTGCCAGCAAGGGACAGGGAGTTTATGGGCTGTTTTTT
-	TRBJ2-7	few	TRBV27	CASRRGGRNAYEQYF	TGTGCCAGCAGAAGAGGGGGGCGGAATGCCTACGAGCAGTACTTC
TRBD2	TRBJ2-7	-	TRBV7-9	CASSFLAGVINEQYF	TGTGCCAGCAGTTTCTTAGCGGGAGTTATTAACGAGCAGTACTTC
-	TRBJ1-5	few	TRBV5-1	CASSLSGYSNQPQHF	TGCGCCAGCAGCTTGTCAGGATATAGCAATCAGCCCCAGCATTTT
-	TRBJ2-7	-	TRBV6-5	CASSYGGRSYEQYF	TGTGCCAGCAGTTACGGGGGCCGCTCCTACGAGCAGTACTTC
-	TRBJ2-3	-	TRBV6-6	CASREFSDTQYF	TGTGCCAGCAGGGAGTTTTCAGATACGCAGTATTTT
TRBD1	TRBJ1-5	many	TRBV27	CASSFLGGGQPQHF	TGTGCCAGCAGTTTTCTAGGGGGCGGGCAGCCCCAGCATTTT
TRBD1	TRBJ2-2	many	TRBV25-1	CASSEGQGDTGELFF	TGTGCCAGCAGTGAAGGACAGGGGGACACCGGGGAGCTGTTTTTT
-	TRBJ1-2	-	TRBV27	CASSLFGLGGYTF	TGTGCCAGCAGTTTATTCGGACTTGGGGGCTACACCTTC
-	TRBJ2-7	-	TRBV19	CASSSGRSYEQYF	TGTGCCAGTAGTTCGGGACGGTCCTACGAGCAGTACTTC
-	TRBJ1-2	many	TRBV29-1	CSVEGEWGYGYTF	TGCAGCGTTGAAGGGGAGTGGGGCTATGGCTACACCTTC
TRBD2	TRBJ2-7	-	TRBV10-3	CAISGTSGMAEQYF	TGTGCCATCAGCGGGACTAGCGGGATGGCCGAGCAGTACTTC
TRBD1	TRBJ2-5	few	TRBV14	CASSEGQGSGETQYF	TGTGCCAGCAGCGAGGGACAGGGGAGCGGAGAGACCCAGTACTTC
-	TRBJ1-3	-	TRBV7-7	CASSPDGYSSGNTIYF	TGTGCCAGCAGCCCTGACGGCTATAGCTCTGGAAACACCATATATTTT
-	TRBJ1-2	once	TRBV7-8	CASSLLPQGGDGYTF	TGTGCCAGCAGCTTACTTCCACAGGGTGGGGATGGCTACACCTTC